This note documents a single T cell receptor (beta chain) sequence. Its antigen is not identified. This entry belongs to a study of cytomegalovirus exposure and HLA in healthy donors. Study-wide findings and caveats: As a later analysis showed, a missense DCLRE1C variant was linked to trimming of TCR beta V- and J-genes. Clonal expansion was found to be greater in HLA-associated TCR beta chains than in equally common others in a later analysis.

This CDR3 comprises 22 residues. Trimming cost V 0 bases and J 4 bases; bases outside gene matches: 25. Germline V lookup: CDR1 SGDLS, CDR2 YYNGEE. Both 60 Vbeta primers and 13 Jbeta primers went into the PCR. TCRdb's table, derived via immunoSEQ multiplex PCR, lists solely in-frame clones and lacks some. The sample records about 180,000 clones, around four fifths being singletons. Sequenced sample: PBMCs. The clonotype originates from a woman in her 30s in good health and CMV-seronegative. The chain employs TRBV9 and TRBJ2-3; 8 nucleotides align to TRBD2. CDR3 protein: CASSVAIRPLNTGTSRADTQYF. The CDR3 nucleotides are TGTGCCAGCAGCGTAGCGATCCGGCCCCTTAACACCGGGACTAGTCGCGCAGATACGCAGTATTTT.